The present entry profiles one T cell receptor (beta chain) with its context. Its matching antigen is unknown. This same CDR3 is encoded by further DNA sequences in the sample. The CDR3 contains 12 residues. V shed 3 bases and J shed 10 bases, with 10 bases lying between them. Germline CDR1 and CDR2: MDHEN and SYDVKM. Naive CD8 cells, CD45RO-negative and positively selected for CCR7, excluded terminally differentiated effector memory CD45RA+ cells. Every donor, a Caucasian adult, lived in Nashville, Tennessee. The sample is drawn from a study of shared clonotypes between healthy human individuals. Study-level findings and limits: The sampled material consisted only of blood, and tissue repertoires are likely to differ.

TCRdb's copy holds only in-frame clones and misses some; the assay was immunoSEQ multiplex PCR. The top ten hold more than 1.5% of the sample, which has about 2.1 million clones, 93% seen once. Sequencing was carried out using naive CD8+ T cells from PBMCs. The sequence was obtained from a man aged 18 to 35 in good health. Some clones in this sample may be carry-over from other donors' samples. The chain employs TRBV28 and TRBJ2-1, with D perhaps TRBD2 (5 bases). The CDR3 spells CASSFPGGEQFF. The DNA for the CDR3 is TGTGCCAGCAGTTTTCCAGGCGGGGAGCAGTTCTTC.